This T cell receptor beta chain appears in the sequencing data of a study of T cells after yellow fever vaccination. In this sample, this clonotype turned up many times. TCRdb called the 5' RACE reads again in MiXCR, with one record for every CDR3 protein. Of some 63,000 distinct CDR3 sequences detected, less than 8.5% appear once; the ten largest clones hold approximately 34%. V was clipped by 2 bases and J by 1 base, with 13 bases between them. Germline loops: CDR1 DFQATT, CDR2 SNEGSKA (reference sequence). The CDR3 sequence is 15 residues long. Sequences were derived from CD8+ T cells sorted from PBMCs, sampled 15 days after the yellow fever booster vaccination. The receptor was isolated from a man in his thirties or forties who received the YFV17D yellow fever vaccine. The chain uses TRBV20-1 and TRBJ2-3; the D gene is possibly TRBD2 (5 bases). This chain's CDR3 is CSARLLSRGTDTQYF. CDR3 in DNA: TGCAGTGCTAGACTCCTCTCGCGGGGCACAGATACGCAGTATTTT.